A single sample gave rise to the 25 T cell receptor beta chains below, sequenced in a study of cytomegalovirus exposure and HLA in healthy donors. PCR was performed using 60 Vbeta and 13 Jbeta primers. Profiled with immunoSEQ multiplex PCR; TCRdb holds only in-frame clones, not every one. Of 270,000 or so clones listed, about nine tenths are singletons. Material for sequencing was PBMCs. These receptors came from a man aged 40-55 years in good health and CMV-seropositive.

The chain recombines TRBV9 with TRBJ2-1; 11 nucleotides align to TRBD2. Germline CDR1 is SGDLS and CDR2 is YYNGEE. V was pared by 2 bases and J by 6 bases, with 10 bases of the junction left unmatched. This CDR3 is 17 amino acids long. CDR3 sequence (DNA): TGTGCCAGCAGCGTCTCTTTGGGGACTAGCGGCCCCAATGAGCAGTTCTTC. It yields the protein CASSVSLGTSGPNEQFF.

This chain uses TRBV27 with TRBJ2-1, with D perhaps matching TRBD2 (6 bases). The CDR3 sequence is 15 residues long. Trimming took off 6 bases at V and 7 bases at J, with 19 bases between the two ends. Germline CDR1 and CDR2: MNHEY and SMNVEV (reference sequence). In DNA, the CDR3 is TGTGCCAGCAGCTCACTTGGGACTCCCGTTAATGAGCAGTTCTTC. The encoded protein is CASSSLGTPVNEQFF.

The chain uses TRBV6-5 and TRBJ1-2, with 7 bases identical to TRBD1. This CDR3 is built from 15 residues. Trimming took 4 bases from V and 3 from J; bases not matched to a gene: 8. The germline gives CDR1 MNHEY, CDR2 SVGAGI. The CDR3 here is CASSSPGQVYYGYTF. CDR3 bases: TGTGCCAGCAGTTCTCCCGGACAGGTGTACTATGGCTACACCTTC.

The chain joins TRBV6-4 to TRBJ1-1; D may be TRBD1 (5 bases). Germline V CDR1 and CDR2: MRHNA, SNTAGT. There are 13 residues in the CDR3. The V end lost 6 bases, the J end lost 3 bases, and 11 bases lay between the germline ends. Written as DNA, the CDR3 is TGTGCCAGCAGCTACGACAGATACACTGAAGCTTTCTTT. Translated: CASSYDRYTEAFF.

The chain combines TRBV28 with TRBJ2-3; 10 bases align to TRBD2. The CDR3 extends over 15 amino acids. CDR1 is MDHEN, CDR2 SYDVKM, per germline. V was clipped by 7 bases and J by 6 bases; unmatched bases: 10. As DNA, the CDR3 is TGTGCCAGCAAAGGGCCTAGCGGGAGCGGGGATACGCAGTATTTT. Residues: CASKGPSGSGDTQYF. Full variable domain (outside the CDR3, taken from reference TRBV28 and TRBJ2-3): DVKVTQSSRYLVKRTGEKVFLECVQDMDHENMFWYRQDPGLGLRLIYFSYDVKMKEKGDIPEGYSVSREKKERFSLILESASTNQTSMYLCASKGPSGSGDTQYFGPGTRLTVL.

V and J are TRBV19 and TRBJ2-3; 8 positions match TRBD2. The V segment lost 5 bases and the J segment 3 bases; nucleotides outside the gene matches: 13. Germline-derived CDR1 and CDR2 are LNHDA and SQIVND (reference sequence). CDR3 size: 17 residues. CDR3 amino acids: CASSPHSGSGATDTQYF. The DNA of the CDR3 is TGTGCCAGTAGTCCCCATTCTGGTAGCGGGGCGACAGATACGCAGTATTTT.

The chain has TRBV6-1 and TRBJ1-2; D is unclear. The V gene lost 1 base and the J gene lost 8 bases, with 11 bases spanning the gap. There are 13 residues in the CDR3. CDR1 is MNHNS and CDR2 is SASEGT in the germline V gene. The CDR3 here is CASSEGPGIGYTF. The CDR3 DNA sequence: TGTGCCAGCAGTGAAGGCCCCGGGATCGGCTACACCTTC.

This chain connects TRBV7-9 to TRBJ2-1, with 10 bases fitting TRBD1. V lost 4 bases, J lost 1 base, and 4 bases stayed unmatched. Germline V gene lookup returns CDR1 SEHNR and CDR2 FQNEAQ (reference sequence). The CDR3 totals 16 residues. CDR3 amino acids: CASSSGQGISYNEQFF. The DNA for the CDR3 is TGTGCCAGCAGCTCGGGACAGGGGATATCCTACAATGAGCAGTTCTTC. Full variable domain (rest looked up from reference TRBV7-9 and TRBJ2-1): DTGVSQNPRHKITKRGQNVTFRCDPISEHNRLYWYRQTLGQGPEFLTYFQNEAQLEKSRLLSDRFSAERPKGSFSTLEIQRTEQGDSAMYLCASSSGQGISYNEQFFGPGTRLTVL.

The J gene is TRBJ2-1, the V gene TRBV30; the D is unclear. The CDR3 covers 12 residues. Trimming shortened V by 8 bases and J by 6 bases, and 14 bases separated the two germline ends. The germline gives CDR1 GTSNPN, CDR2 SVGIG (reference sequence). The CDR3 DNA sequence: TGTGCCCTGGAGTACCACCGCAATGAGCAGTTCTTC. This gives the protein CALEYHRNEQFF. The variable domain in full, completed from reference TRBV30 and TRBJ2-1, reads SQTIHQWPATLVQPVGSPLSLECTVEGTSNPNLYWYRQAAGRGLQLLFYSVGIGQISSEVPQNLSASRPQDRQFILSSKKLLLSDSGFYLCALEYHRNEQFFGPGTRLTVL.

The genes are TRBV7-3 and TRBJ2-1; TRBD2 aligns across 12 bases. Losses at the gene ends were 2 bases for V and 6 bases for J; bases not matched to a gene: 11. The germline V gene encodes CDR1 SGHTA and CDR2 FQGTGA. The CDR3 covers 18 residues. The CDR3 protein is CASSLVGPSGRAFNEQFF. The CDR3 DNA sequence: TGTGCCAGCAGCTTAGTCGGGCCTAGCGGGAGGGCCTTCAATGAGCAGTTCTTC. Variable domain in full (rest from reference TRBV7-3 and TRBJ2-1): GAGVSQTPSNKVTEKGKYVELRCDPISGHTALYWYRQSLGQGPEFLIYFQGTGAADDSGLPNDRFFAVRPEGSVSTLKIQRTERGDSAVYLCASSLVGPSGRAFNEQFFGPGTRLTVL.

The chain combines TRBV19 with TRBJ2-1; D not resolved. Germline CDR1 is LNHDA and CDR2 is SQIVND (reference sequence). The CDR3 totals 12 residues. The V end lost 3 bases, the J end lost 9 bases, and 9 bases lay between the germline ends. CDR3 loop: CASSINGGEQFF. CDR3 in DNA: TGTGCCAGTAGTATTAACGGTGGTGAGCAGTTCTTC.

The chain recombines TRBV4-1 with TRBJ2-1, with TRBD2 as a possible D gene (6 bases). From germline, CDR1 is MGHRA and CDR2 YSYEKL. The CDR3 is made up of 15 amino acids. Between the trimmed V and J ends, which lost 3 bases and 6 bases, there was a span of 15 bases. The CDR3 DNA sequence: TGCGCCAGCAGCCACGCGGGAATAGGTGGCAATGAGCAGTTCTTC. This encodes CASSHAGIGGNEQFF.

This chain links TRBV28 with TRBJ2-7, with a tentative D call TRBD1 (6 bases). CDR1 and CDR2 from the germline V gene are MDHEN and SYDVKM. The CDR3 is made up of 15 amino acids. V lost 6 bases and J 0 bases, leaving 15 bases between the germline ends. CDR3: CASSKAQGFSYEQYF. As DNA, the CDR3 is TGTGCCAGCAGCAAGGCCCAGGGGTTCTCCTACGAGCAGTACTTC.

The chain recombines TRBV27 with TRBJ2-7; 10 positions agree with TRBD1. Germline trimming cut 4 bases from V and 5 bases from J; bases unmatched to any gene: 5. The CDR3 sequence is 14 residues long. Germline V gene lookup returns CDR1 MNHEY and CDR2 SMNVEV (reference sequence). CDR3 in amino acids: CASSSRDRGHEQYF. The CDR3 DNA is TGTGCCAGCAGTTCGCGGGACAGGGGACACGAGCAGTACTTC.

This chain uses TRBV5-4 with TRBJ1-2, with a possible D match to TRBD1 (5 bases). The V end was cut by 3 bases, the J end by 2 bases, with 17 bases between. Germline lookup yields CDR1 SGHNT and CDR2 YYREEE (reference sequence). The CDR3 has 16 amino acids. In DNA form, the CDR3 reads TGTGCCAGCAGCTCCCCCCCGGGACTCGAAAACTATGGCTACACCTTC. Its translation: CASSSPPGLENYGYTF.

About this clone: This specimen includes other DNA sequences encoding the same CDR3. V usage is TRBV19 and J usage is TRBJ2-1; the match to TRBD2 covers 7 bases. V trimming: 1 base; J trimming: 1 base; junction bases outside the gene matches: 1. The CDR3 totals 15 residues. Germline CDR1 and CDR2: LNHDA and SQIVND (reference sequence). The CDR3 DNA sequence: TGTGCCAGTAGTATAGCGGGGGGATCCTACAATGAGCAGTTCTTC. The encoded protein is CASSIAGGSYNEQFF.

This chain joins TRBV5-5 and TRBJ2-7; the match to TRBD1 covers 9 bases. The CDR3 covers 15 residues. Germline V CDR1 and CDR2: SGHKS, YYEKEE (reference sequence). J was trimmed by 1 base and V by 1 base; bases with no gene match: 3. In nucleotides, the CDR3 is TGTGCCAGCAGCTTGACACAGGGGGCTTCCTACGAGCAGTACTTC. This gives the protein CASSLTQGASYEQYF.

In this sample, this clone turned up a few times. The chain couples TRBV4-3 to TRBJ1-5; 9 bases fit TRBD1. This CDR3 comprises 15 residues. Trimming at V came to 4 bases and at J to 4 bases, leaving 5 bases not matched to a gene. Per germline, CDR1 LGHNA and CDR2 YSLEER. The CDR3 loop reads CASSPGQGLNQPQHF. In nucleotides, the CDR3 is TGCGCCAGCAGCCCCGGACAGGGGTTGAATCAGCCCCAGCATTTT.

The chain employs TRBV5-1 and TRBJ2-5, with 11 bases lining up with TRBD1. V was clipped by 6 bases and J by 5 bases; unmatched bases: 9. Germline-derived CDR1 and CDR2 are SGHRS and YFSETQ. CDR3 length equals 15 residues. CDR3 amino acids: CASTKDRGRVETQYF. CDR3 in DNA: TGCGCCAGCACCAAGGACAGGGGGCGCGTGGAGACCCAGTACTTC.

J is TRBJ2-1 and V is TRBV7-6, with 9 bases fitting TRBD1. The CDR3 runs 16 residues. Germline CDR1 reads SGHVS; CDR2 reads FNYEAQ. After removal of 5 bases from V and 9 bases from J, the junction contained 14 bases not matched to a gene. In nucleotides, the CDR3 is TGTGCCAGCAGCCCCCGACCGGGACAGGGAGGTAGTGAGCAGTTCTTC. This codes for CASSPRPGQGGSEQFF.

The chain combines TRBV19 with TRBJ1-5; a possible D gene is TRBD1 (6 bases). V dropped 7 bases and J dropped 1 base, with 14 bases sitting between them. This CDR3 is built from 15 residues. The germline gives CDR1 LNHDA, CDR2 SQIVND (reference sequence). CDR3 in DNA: TGTGCCAGTAACCCAACCGGACAGAGCAATCAGCCCCAGCATTTT. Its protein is CASNPTGQSNQPQHF.

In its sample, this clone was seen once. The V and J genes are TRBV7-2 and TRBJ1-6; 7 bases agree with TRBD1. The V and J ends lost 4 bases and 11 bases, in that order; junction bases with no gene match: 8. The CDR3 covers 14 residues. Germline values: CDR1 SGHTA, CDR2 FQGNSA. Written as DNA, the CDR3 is TGTGCCAGCAGCTGGAAGGGGGCGACGGCACCCCTCCACTTT. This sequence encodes CASSWKGATAPLHF.

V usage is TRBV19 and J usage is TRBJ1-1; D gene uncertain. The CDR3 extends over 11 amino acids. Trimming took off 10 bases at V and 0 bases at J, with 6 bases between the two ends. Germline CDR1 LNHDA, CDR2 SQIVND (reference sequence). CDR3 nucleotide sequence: TGTGCCACGCGGATGAACACTGAAGCTTTCTTT. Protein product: CATRMNTEAFF.

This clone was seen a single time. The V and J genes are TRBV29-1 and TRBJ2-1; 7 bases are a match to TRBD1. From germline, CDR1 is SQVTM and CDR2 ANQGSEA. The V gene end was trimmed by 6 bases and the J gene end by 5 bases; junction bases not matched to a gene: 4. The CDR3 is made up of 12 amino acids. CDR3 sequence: CSVGQDHNEQFF. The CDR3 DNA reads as TGCAGCGTCGGACAGGACCACAATGAGCAGTTCTTC.

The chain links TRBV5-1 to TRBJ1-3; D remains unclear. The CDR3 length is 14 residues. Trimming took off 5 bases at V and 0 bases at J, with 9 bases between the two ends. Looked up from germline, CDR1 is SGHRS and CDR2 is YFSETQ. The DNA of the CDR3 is TGCGCCAGCAGTTGGGCAGACTCTGGAAACACCATATATTTT. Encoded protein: CASSWADSGNTIYF.